This is a list of T cell receptor beta chains from one sample in a study of control samples from healthy donors and cancer patients. Here immunoSEQ multiplex PCR was the method, and the copy in TCRdb shows in-frame clones only, minus some. Found here are over 90,000 clones, around 89% of them singletons; the top ten hold about 18%. Sequencing input: PBMCs. The receptors originated from a man between 60 and 70 years old with lung cancer. Both conserved end residues are part of each CDR3. D genes are given only for firm matches. Rows may omit the clone size; those that give it use once, few, many or a size class.

J	size	D	V	CDR3	DNA
TRBJ2-7	few	-	TRBV11-2	CASSLVRQQLGSSYEQYF	TGTGCCAGCAGCTTAGTTAGACAGCAGCTTGGCAGCTCCTACGAGCAGTACTTC
TRBJ1-2	-	-	TRBV30	CAWSPDSGYGYTF	TGTGCCTGGAGCCCTGACAGTGGGTATGGCTACACCTTC
TRBJ2-1	-	TRBD1	TRBV7-3	CASSLGDRGRQFF	TGTGCCAGCAGCTTAGGGGACAGGGGTCGACAGTTCTTC
TRBJ1-5	-	-	TRBV18	CASSPYGGDSSQPQHF	TGTGCCAGCTCACCTTACGGAGGGGATAGCAGTCAGCCCCAGCATTTT
TRBJ1-5	-	-	TRBV27	CASSQAGASNQPQHF	TGTGCCAGCTCCCAGGCAGGGGCTAGCAATCAGCCCCAGCATTTT
TRBJ2-1	-	TRBD2	TRBV4-1	CASGSGGAYNEQFF	TGCGCCAGCGGTAGCGGGGGGGCCTACAATGAGCAGTTCTTC
TRBJ2-3	-	TRBD1	TRBV10-2	CASSTGGPTDTQYF	TGCGCCAGCAGTACAGGGGGCCCCACAGATACGCAGTATTTT
TRBJ1-4	-	-	TRBV10-3	CAISGGTNEKLFF	TGTGCCATCAGTGGAGGGACTAATGAAAAACTGTTTTTT
TRBJ1-3	-	-	TRBV27	CASSRGTSGNTIYF	TGTGCCAGCAGTCGGGGGACGTCCGGAAACACCATATATTTT
TRBJ2-1	-	-	TRBV29-1	CSGDGGRESPYNEQFF	TGCAGCGGTGATGGGGGTCGGGAGAGCCCCTACAATGAGCAGTTCTTC
TRBJ1-1	-	-	TRBV20-1	CSARLNTEAFF	TGCAGTGCTAGACTAAACACTGAAGCTTTCTTT
TRBJ2-5	-	-	TRBV9	CASSRGGYGETQYF	TGTGCCAGCAGCAGAGGGGGATATGGGGAGACCCAGTACTTC
TRBJ2-3	-	TRBD2	TRBV7-3	CASSSSQRGRTDTQYF	TGTGCCAGCAGCTCCTCGCAGCGGGGGCGCACAGATACGCAGTATTTT
TRBJ2-3	-	TRBD1	TRBV7-2	CASSLFVGTGDTDTQYF	TGTGCCAGCAGCCTCTTTGTGGGGACAGGAGACACAGATACGCAGTATTTT
TRBJ1-2	once	-	TRBV7-3	CASSLEGGEGYTF	TGTGCCAGCTCCTTGGAGGGGGGCGAAGGCTACACCTTC
TRBJ1-1	-	-	TRBV9	CASSESTAGMNTEAFF	TGTGCCAGCAGCGAGTCGACAGCCGGAATGAACACTGAAGCTTTCTTT